This T cell receptor beta chain was documented in a study of Ad26.COV2.S vaccination and SARS-CoV-2 variants. Libraries were prepared by immunoSEQ multiplex PCR; TCRdb keeps only in-frame clonotypes and omits some of them. This sample has around 300,000 clones, with roughly 90% found just once. Looked up from germline, CDR1 is SGHTA and CDR2 is FQGNSA. The CDR3 contains 15 residues. The V end lost 6 bases, the J end lost 1 base, and 10 bases lay between the germline ends. Treatment meaning: 15 to 20 received Ad26.COV2.S at low or high dose, single or two shots; roughly five received placebo; per-sample allocation not given. All samples were drawn on day 63, counting from the first vaccine or placebo injection. Immunization relied on an Ad26 vector, which expressed Wuhan-strain SARS-CoV-2 spike.

The sequence came from a person aged 18-60 years who received the Ad26.COV2.S COVID-19 vaccine or a placebo. The source material was peripheral blood, sampled in a trial of Ad26.COV2.S vaccine versus placebo. The rearrangement uses TRBV7-2 and TRBJ2-6; tentative D call: TRBD1 (6 bases). The CDR3: CASSQRGSGANVLTF. In nucleotides, the CDR3 is TGTGCCAGCAGTCAGAGGGGGTCTGGGGCCAACGTCCTGACTTTC.